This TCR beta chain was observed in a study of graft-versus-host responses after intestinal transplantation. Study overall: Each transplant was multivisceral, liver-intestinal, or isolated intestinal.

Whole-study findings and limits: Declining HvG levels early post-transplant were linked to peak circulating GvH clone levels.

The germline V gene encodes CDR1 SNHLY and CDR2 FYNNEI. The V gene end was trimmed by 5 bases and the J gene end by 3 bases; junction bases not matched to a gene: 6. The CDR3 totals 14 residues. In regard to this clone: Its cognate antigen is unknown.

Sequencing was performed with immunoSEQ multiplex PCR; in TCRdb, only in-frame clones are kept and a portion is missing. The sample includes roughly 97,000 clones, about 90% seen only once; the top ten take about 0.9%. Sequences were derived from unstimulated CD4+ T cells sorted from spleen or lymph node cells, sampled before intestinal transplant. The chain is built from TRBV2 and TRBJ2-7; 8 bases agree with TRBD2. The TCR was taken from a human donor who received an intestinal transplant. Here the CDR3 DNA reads TGTGCCAGCAGTCCGGGACTAGTATTCTACGAGCAGTACTTC. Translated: CASSPGLVFYEQYF.